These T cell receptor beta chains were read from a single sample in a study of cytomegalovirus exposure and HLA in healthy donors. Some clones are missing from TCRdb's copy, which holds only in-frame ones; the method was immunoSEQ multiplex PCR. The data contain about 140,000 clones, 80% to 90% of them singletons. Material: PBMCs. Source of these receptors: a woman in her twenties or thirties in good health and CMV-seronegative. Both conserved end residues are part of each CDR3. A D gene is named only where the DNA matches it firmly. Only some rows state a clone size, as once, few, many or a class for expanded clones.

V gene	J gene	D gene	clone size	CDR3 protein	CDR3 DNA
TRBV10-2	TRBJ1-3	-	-	CASSDITSGNTIYF	TGCGCCAGCAGCGACATCACGTCCGGAAACACCATATATTTT
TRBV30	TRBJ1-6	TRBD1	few	CAWTGTGFYNSPLHF	TGTGCCTGGACGGGGACAGGGTTCTATAATTCACCCCTCCACTTT
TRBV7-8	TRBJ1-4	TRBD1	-	CASSLVRGRGHEKLFF	TGTGCCAGCAGCTTAGTTCGTGGCAGGGGGCATGAAAAACTGTTTTTT
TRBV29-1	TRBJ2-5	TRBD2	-	CSVDGASGGETQYF	TGCAGCGTTGACGGCGCGTCGGGGGGAGAGACCCAGTACTTC
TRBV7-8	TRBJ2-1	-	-	CASSFSPVGALSYNEQFF	TGTGCCAGCAGCTTTTCCCCCGTTGGGGCCCTCTCCTACAATGAGCAGTTCTTC
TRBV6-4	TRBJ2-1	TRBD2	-	CASSDRTSGVFPSYNEQFF	TGTGCCAGCAGTGACAGGACTAGCGGGGTCTTCCCCTCCTACAATGAGCAGTTCTTC
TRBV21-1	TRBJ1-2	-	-	CASSKGGGTRVGYGYTF	TGTGCCAGCAGCAAAGGGGGGGGGACCCGAGTAGGCTATGGCTACACCTTC
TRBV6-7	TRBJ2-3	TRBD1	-	CASSYAGGISTDTQYF	TGTGCCAGCAGTTACGCAGGGGGCATTAGCACAGATACGCAGTATTTT
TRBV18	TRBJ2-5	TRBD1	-	CASSPATGTQETQYF	TGTGCCAGCTCACCCGCGACAGGGACCCAAGAGACCCAGTACTTC
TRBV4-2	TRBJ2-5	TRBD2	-	CASSQALAGIQETQYF	TGTGCCAGCAGCCAAGCCCTAGCGGGGATACAAGAGACCCAGTACTTC
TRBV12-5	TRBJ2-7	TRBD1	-	CASGPTGGAKQQYF	TGTGCTAGTGGTCCGACAGGGGGCGCGAAGCAGCAGTACTTC
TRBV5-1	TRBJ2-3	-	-	CASRPLAGPFTDTQYF	TGCGCCAGCAGACCCCTGGCGGGCCCCTTCACAGATACGCAGTATTTT
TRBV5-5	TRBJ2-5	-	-	CASSLNTAAETQYF	TGTGCCAGCAGCTTGAATACAGCCGCGGAGACCCAGTACTTC
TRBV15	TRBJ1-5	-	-	CATSRPGHNQPQHF	TGTGCCACCAGCAGACCCGGACACAATCAGCCCCAGCATTTT
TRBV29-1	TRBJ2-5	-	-	CSVALYQETQYF	TGCAGCGTTGCCCTGTACCAAGAGACCCAGTACTTC
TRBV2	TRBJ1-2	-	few	CASSDYSRFGYTF	TGTGCCAGCAGTGACTACTCCAGGTTTGGCTACACCTTC